The source of this TCR beta chain is a study of OX40 agonist ivuxolimab in advanced cancers. Study-level information: Patients' therapy was ivuxolimab, an antibody that acts as an agonist of OX40 (CD134).

Here immunoSEQ multiplex PCR was the method, and the copy in TCRdb shows in-frame clones only, minus some. The table records around 50,000 clones, 75% to 80% of them present only once. CDR1 and CDR2 (germline): MRHNA, SNTAGT. Trimming left V 2 bases short and J 9 bases short, with 29 bases between. The length of the CDR3 is 19 residues. This rearrangement joins TRBV6-4 to TRBJ1-5, with D possibly being TRBD1 (6 bases). This specimen was CD4+ or CD8+ T cells sorted from blood, taken in a trial of the OX40 agonist ivuxolimab. The receptor's source is an adult with an advanced solid tumor such as melanoma, head and neck, liver or kidney cancer. CDR3: CASSDPYQTGLQSIAPQHF. The CDR3 DNA reads TGTGCCAGCAGTGACCCTTACCAGACAGGTTTACAATCGATCGCGCCCCAGCATTTT.